A selection of T cell receptor beta chains follows, all from one sample in a study of a mutant IDH1 vaccine in newly diagnosed glioma. Data came from immunoSEQ multiplex PCR; TCRdb stores just in-frame clones and leaves some out. The sample consists of tens of thousands of clones, roughly 61% of them appearing once. These receptors' targets are unknown. The starting material was peripheral blood mononuclear cells (PBMCs), obtained from a glioma patient whose treatment included an IDH1 peptide vaccine. Receptors were obtained from a middle-aged man with glioma. Some clones in this sample may be carry-over from other donors' samples. Each CDR3 is given with its conserved first and last residue.

TRBV6-1,CASRAPVIEKLFF
TRBV2,CASTGTGDWRTEAFF
TRBV5-1,CASSPNGEPLHF
TRBV7-2,CASSPQASGNTIYF
TRBV6-5,CASSYKVSGYPYEQYF
TRBV4-1,CASSPRSGDSYEQYF
TRBV5-5,CASSLDGQGATGELFF
TRBV7-9,CASSLAGAGETQYF
TRBV27,CASSPFPGELFF
TRBV19,CASSQGGGPNEKLFF
TRBV6-4,CASQRLDNQPQHF
TRBV5-1,CASSSEGDGYGYTF
TRBV6-1,CASGLRGQETQYF
TRBV6-5,CASSYLPLDRRDGYTF
TRBV6-5,CASSYTAGEQFF
TRBV2,CASWQGTGELFF
TRBV19,CASSSGYTSYEQYF
TRBV6-5,CASTFAGTGAYEQYF
TRBV6-6,CASSGTASNQPQHF